The 27 T cell receptor beta chains below were found in one sample sequenced in a study of blood T cell repertoires in COVID-19. Clones were sequenced by immunoSEQ multiplex PCR, and TCRdb holds only the in-frame ones, with some missing. The repertoire holds 200,000 to 250,000 clones, with approximately 88% as singletons. Sequencing was performed on peripheral blood. These receptors were taken from a man aged 55 to 70 who had recovered from COVID-19.

This clone was seen only a few times. The chain uses TRBV19 and TRBJ2-4; tentatively, D is TRBD2 (6 bases). The CDR3 consists of 16 residues. Germline V lookup: CDR1 LNHDA, CDR2 SQIVND (reference sequence). The V end was cut by 3 bases, the J end by 3 bases, with 15 bases between. In DNA, the CDR3 is TGTGCCAGTAGTATGGGGTTGGAGGGCGTCAAAAACATTCAGTACTTC. Amino acid sequence: CASSMGLEGVKNIQYF.

This clone appeared once. The genes are TRBV30 and TRBJ2-5; 9 bases match TRBD2. This CDR3 is 11 amino acids long. The trim removed 8 bases at V and 4 bases at J, leaving 2 bases unmatched. Germline V gene data show CDR1 as GTSNPN and CDR2 as SVGIG (reference sequence). CDR3 sequence: CALTSGETQYF. The CDR3 DNA is TGTGCCCTGACTAGCGGAGAGACCCAGTACTTC.

V gene TRBV4-1 combines with J gene TRBJ1-2, with D unresolved. CDR3 length: 15 amino acids. The germline V gene has CDR1 MGHRA and CDR2 YSYEKL. Trimming took off 0 bases at V and 3 bases at J, with 11 bases between the two ends. CDR3 DNA: TGCGCCAGCAGCCAAGATGAACGGGTTTACTATGGCTACACCTTC. The encoded protein is CASSQDERVYYGYTF.

V gene TRBV6-5 combines with J gene TRBJ1-4; 10 bases line up with TRBD1. The V segment lost 6 bases and the J segment 8 bases; nucleotides outside the gene matches: 3. The CDR3 has 13 amino acids. Germline-derived CDR1 and CDR2 are MNHEY and SVGAGI. The CDR3 protein is CASSRDRGEKLFF. CDR3 nucleotides: TGTGCCAGCAGCCGGGACAGGGGCGAAAAACTGTTTTTT.

The J gene is TRBJ2-7, the V gene TRBV18; no definite D call. Trimming removed 8 bases at V and 1 base at J, with 12 bases between. Germline loops: CDR1 KGHSH, CDR2 LQKENI. This CDR3 is 13 amino acids long. This chain's CDR3 is CASRRYLSYEQYF. CDR3 in DNA: TGTGCCAGCCGCAGGTACCTTTCCTACGAGCAGTACTTC.

J is TRBJ2-7 and V is TRBV9, with TRBD2 matching 7 bases. The CDR3 runs to 15 residues. Germline V CDR1 and CDR2: SGDLS, YYNGEE. Unmatched junction bases numbered 5, after V lost 2 bases and J lost 0 bases. The CDR3 sequence is CASSVESGDSYEQYF. CDR3 sequence (DNA): TGTGCCAGCAGCGTCGAAAGCGGGGACTCCTACGAGCAGTACTTC.

The CDR3 coding sequence is TGCGCCAGCAGCCAAGACACGGCCAGCGGGGTCAACAATGAGCAGTTCTTC. Its translation is CASSQDTASGVNNEQFF. J is TRBJ2-1 and V is TRBV4-1; 7 positions match TRBD2. CDR1 MGHRA and CDR2 YSYEKL come from the germline V gene. The V gene end was trimmed by 0 bases and the J gene end by 5 bases; junction bases not matched to a gene: 10. This CDR3 is built from 17 residues.

This rearrangement joins TRBV6-1 to TRBJ1-1, with D hard to call. CDR3 length: 13 residues. The germline V gene has CDR1 MNHNS and CDR2 SASEGT. The V end lost 1 base, the J end lost 3 bases, and 6 bases lay between the germline ends. CDR3: CASSEERDTEAFF. The CDR3 coding sequence is TGTGCCAGCAGTGAAGAGAGGGACACTGAAGCTTTCTTT.

The CDR3 reads CSAGGQEYEQYF. CDR3 coding DNA: TGCAGCGCGGGGGGACAGGAATACGAGCAGTACTTC. The chain is built from TRBV29-1 and TRBJ2-7, with D perhaps TRBD1 (8 bases). This CDR3 has 12 residues. CDR1 is SQVTM and CDR2 is ANQGSEA in the germline V gene. V was trimmed by 7 bases and J by 4 bases, leaving 14 bases between them.

The gene calls are TRBV6-2 or TRBV6-3 and TRBJ2-7; D is undetermined. The germline V gene encodes CDR1 MNHEY and CDR2 SVGEGT. This CDR3 has 13 residues. The V end was cut by 4 bases, the J end by 0 bases, with 7 bases between. As DNA, the CDR3 is TGTGCCAGCAGTTCTGCGAACTCCTACGAGCAGTACTTC. Translation gives CASSSANSYEQYF.

The chain employs TRBV30 and TRBJ1-4; the D gene is possibly TRBD1 (6 bases). Trimming shortened V by 4 bases and J by 7 bases, and 13 bases separated the two germline ends. Germline V gene lookup returns CDR1 GTSNPN and CDR2 SVGIG (reference sequence). CDR3 size: 13 residues. CDR3 sequence (DNA): TGTGCCTGGAAACAGGGACCGGGTGAAAAACTGTTTTTT. Its protein product is CAWKQGPGEKLFF.

The rearrangement links TRBV19 to TRBJ2-1; TRBD1 agrees at 11 bases. The CDR3 spans 18 residues. After removal of 5 bases from V and 6 bases from J, the junction contained 15 bases not matched to a gene. The V gene's germline CDR1 is LNHDA and CDR2 SQIVND (reference sequence). CDR3 loop: CASSQDRGPRGNLNEQFF. CDR3 DNA: TGTGCCAGTAGTCAGGACAGGGGGCCGCGGGGGAACCTCAATGAGCAGTTCTTC.

CDR3 DNA sequence: TGTGCCTCCCGGGGGACAGGGAAATACGAGCAGTACTTC. As protein: CASRGTGKYEQYF. The genes are TRBV28 and TRBJ2-7; 9 positions match TRBD1. The CDR3 has 13 residues. Trimming took 11 bases from V and 4 from J; bases not matched to a gene: 9. In germline, CDR1 is MDHEN, CDR2 SYDVKM. The variable domain in full, completed from reference TRBV28 and TRBJ2-7, reads DVKVTQSSRYLVKRTGEKVFLECVQDMDHENMFWYRQDPGLGLRLIYFSYDVKMKEKGDIPEGYSVSREKKERFSLILESASTNQTSMYLCASRGTGKYEQYFGPGTRLTVT.

V is TRBV5-4 and J is TRBJ2-2; D uncertain. CDR1 is SGHNT, CDR2 YYREEE, per germline (reference sequence). V lost 0 bases to trimming and J lost 2 bases, with 8 bases between them. This CDR3 has 15 residues. The CDR3 is CASSLELLNTGELFF. The CDR3 DNA sequence: TGTGCCAGCAGCTTGGAACTACTCAACACCGGGGAGCTGTTTTTT.

This rearrangement joins TRBV11-2 to TRBJ1-1; maybe TRBD1 (6 bases). V was clipped by 5 bases and J by 1 base, with 11 bases between them. The germline V gene encodes CDR1 SGHAT and CDR2 FQNNGV. This CDR3 spans 14 amino acids. This CDR3 is CASSGKTGNTEAFF. For the CDR3, the DNA is TGTGCCAGCAGCGGTAAGACAGGGAACACTGAAGCTTTCTTT.

The rearrangement uses TRBV19 and TRBJ2-3, with 10 bases identical to TRBD2. The CDR3 has 17 residues. Germline V gene sequence: CDR1 LNHDA, CDR2 SQIVND (reference sequence). The trim removed 3 bases at V and 3 bases at J, leaving 9 bases unmatched. The CDR3 spells CASSIYSGLAMTDTQYF. The CDR3 nucleotides are TGTGCCAGTAGTATCTACTCGGGACTAGCGATGACAGATACGCAGTATTTT. Full variable domain (missing parts from reference TRBV19 and TRBJ2-3): DGGITQSPKYLFRKEGQNVTLSCEQNLNHDAMYWYRQDPGQGLRLIYYSQIVNDFQKGDIAEGYSVSREKKESFPLTVTSAQKNPTAFYLCASSIYSGLAMTDTQYFGPGTRLTVL.

This clone was found once. J is TRBJ2-3 and V is TRBV5-4; maybe TRBD2 (5 bases). The CDR3 totals 14 residues. Germline CDR1 reads SGHNT; CDR2 reads YYREEE (reference sequence). V was clipped by 5 bases and J by 5 bases, with 15 bases between them. CDR3 DNA sequence: TGTGCCAGCAGGTGGGGAGACTCTCAAGATACGCAGTATTTT. Its protein product is CASRWGDSQDTQYF.

This rearrangement joins TRBV6-1 to TRBJ1-4; D not certain. V was shortened by 4 bases and J by 3 bases, with 18 bases between the two germline ends. Germline loops: CDR1 MNHNS, CDR2 SASEGT. CDR3 length equals 17 residues. The CDR3 loop is CASSAGVRLAPNEKLFF. In nucleotides, the CDR3 is TGTGCCAGCAGTGCCGGGGTCAGGTTGGCCCCTAATGAAAAACTGTTTTTT.

V and J are TRBV29-1 and TRBJ1-4; a possible D gene is TRBD1 (5 bases). The CDR3 covers 12 residues. The germline V gene has CDR1 SQVTM and CDR2 ANQGSEA. Trimming shortened V by 3 bases and J by 10 bases, and 12 bases separated the two germline ends. CDR3 sequence (DNA): TGCAGCGTTGATGAGCAGGGAGGAAAACTGTTTTTT. Protein product: CSVDEQGGKLFF.

This clone appeared a single time. The chain recombines TRBV5-1 with TRBJ2-7; 8 nucleotides align to TRBD1. The CDR3 totals 15 residues. After removal of 2 bases from V and 0 bases from J, the junction contained 4 bases not matched to a gene. Germline-derived CDR1 and CDR2 are SGHRS and YFSETQ. The CDR3 region is CASSFITGGSYEQYF. The CDR3 DNA reads TGCGCCAGCAGCTTTATTACAGGGGGCTCCTACGAGCAGTACTTC.

This chain uses TRBV19 with TRBJ2-1; 11 bases are a match to TRBD2. Germline V gene data show CDR1 as LNHDA and CDR2 as SQIVND (reference sequence). The CDR3 is 15 amino acids. V was clipped by 6 bases and J by 4 bases; unmatched bases: 5. The DNA of the CDR3 is TGTGCCAGTAGCCAGGGACTAGCGGTATACAATGAGCAGTTCTTC. Translation gives CASSQGLAVYNEQFF.

The chain employs TRBV6-6 and TRBJ1-5; possibly TRBD1 for D (5 bases). This CDR3 contains 15 residues. Trimming removed 2 bases at V and 4 bases at J, with 12 bases between. Per germline, CDR1 MNHNY and CDR2 SVGAGI (reference sequence). CDR3 DNA sequence: TGTGCCAGCAGTTACCCTTGGGGCAGTAATCAGCCCCAGCATTTT. Its protein is CASSYPWGSNQPQHF.

The rearrangement uses TRBV28 and TRBJ1-2; D is possibly TRBD1 (5 bases). Germline V gene lookup returns CDR1 MDHEN and CDR2 SYDVKM. CDR3 size: 12 residues. V was shortened by 7 bases and J by 4 bases, with 10 bases between the two germline ends. CDR3 residues: CASTPQGYGYTF. The CDR3 region has the DNA TGTGCCAGCACCCCCCAGGGCTATGGCTACACCTTC.

The V gene is TRBV10-1, the J gene TRBJ1-1; no firm D call. The germline CDR1 and CDR2 sequences are WNHNN and SYGVQD (reference sequence). The CDR3 covers 14 residues. V shed 7 bases and J shed 1 base, with 13 bases lying between them. CDR3 region: CASNEGGGNTEAFF. CDR3 DNA sequence: TGCGCCAGCAACGAGGGAGGAGGGAACACTGAAGCTTTCTTT.

The V gene is TRBV28, the J gene TRBJ1-2, with TRBD1 matching 10 bases. After removal of 1 base from V and 8 bases from J, the junction contained 10 bases not matched to a gene. The CDR3 runs to 16 residues. The germline CDR1 and CDR2 sequences are MDHEN and SYDVKM. The CDR3 protein is CASSLSPLTGGDGYTF. CDR3 sequence (DNA): TGTGCCAGCAGTTTATCCCCCTTGACAGGGGGCGACGGCTACACCTTC.

The chain uses TRBV30 and TRBJ2-3; the D is unclear. The germline V and J ends were trimmed by 2 bases and 5 bases, with 14 bases remaining between them. From germline, CDR1 is GTSNPN and CDR2 SVGIG (reference sequence). This CDR3 comprises 14 residues. CDR3 sequence reads: CAWSSANPGDTQYF. The CDR3 DNA reads as TGTGCCTGGAGTTCAGCAAACCCAGGAGATACGCAGTATTTT.

The rearrangement joins TRBV6-2 or TRBV6-3 to TRBJ2-1; unclear D gene. The CDR3 has 11 amino acids. Germline V gene sequence: CDR1 MNHEY, CDR2 SVGEGT. Trimming shortened V by 5 bases and J by 7 bases, and 6 bases separated the two germline ends. The CDR3 coding sequence is TGTGCCAGCAGTGTAGTAAATGAGCAGTTCTTC. It encodes CASSVVNEQFF.